This T cell receptor (beta chain) comes out of a study of regulatory and conventional T cells in RAG deficiency. With 2 bases clipped from V and 4 bases from J, the junction kept 2 bases outside the gene matches. Germline values: CDR1 SGDLS, CDR2 YYNGEE. This CDR3 contains 14 residues. The study's findings and limits: Compared with controls, unique Treg TCR beta sequences dropped about 97-fold in Omenn syndrome and CID/AS. Shorter CDR3s in all patient subsets; >80% Treg-Tconv overlap in Omenn.

Turning to this clone: Its specificity is not known.

Only in-frame clones appear in the TCRdb table, and some are missing; sequencing was by immunoSEQ multiplex PCR. The profile shows 30,000 to 35,000 clones, 75% to 90% of them singletons. These data were also reused for a study on regulatory T cells. Per that study: Primers: 52 TRBV forward and 13 TRBJ reverse. Patient repertoires had restricted TRB V-J pairs and skewed V and J usage, most in Tregs.

Sample: CD8+ T cells sorted from blood. V gene TRBV9 combines with J gene TRBJ1-4; 7 positions agree with TRBD1. The TCR was taken from a human donor in good health. In DNA, the CDR3 is TGTGCCAGCAGCGTCGGGACAGATAATGAAAAACTGTTTTTT. It yields the protein CASSVGTDNEKLFF.